This TCR beta chain was obtained from a study of shared clonotypes between healthy human individuals. Only in-frame clones appear in the TCRdb table, and some are missing; sequencing was by immunoSEQ multiplex PCR. The sample contains some 2.1 million clones, 93% of which appear only once. Naivety among CD8 cells was defined by CD45RO negativity and positive CCR7 selection, thereby excluding terminally differentiated effector memory CD45RA+ cells. The TCR sequence derives from a man younger than 30 in good health. Some clones in this sample may be carry-over from other donors' samples. The specimen was naive CD8+ T cells from PBMCs.

CDR3 nucleotides: TGCGCCAGCAGCCAAGATATGGGGGGGTCTGGAAACACCATATATTTT. It yields the protein CASSQDMGGSGNTIYF. This chain connects TRBV4-1 to TRBJ1-3; maybe TRBD1 (5 bases). V was clipped by 0 bases and J by 1 base, with 10 bases between them. The CDR3 is 16 residues long. CDR1 and CDR2 (germline): MGHRA, YSYEKL.